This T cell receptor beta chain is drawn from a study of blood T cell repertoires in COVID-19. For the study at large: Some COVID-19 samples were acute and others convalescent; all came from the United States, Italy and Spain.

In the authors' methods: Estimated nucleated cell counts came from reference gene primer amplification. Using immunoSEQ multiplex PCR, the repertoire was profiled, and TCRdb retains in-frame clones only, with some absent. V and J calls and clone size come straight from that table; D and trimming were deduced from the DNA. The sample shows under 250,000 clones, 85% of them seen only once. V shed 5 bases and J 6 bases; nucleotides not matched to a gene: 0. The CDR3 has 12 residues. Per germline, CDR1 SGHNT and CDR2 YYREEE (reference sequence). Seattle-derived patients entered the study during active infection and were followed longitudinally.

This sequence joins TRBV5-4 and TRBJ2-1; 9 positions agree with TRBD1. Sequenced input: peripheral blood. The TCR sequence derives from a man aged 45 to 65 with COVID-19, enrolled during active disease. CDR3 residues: CASRTGGNEQFF. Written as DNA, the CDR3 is TGTGCCAGCAGGACAGGGGGCAATGAGCAGTTCTTC. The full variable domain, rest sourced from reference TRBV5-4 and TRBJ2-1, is ETGVTQSPTHLIKTRGQQVTLRCSSQSGHNTVSWYQQALGQGPQFIFQYYREEENGRGNFPPRFSGLQFPNYSSELNVNALELDDSALYLCASRTGGNEQFFGPGTRLTVL.